A selection of T cell receptor beta chains follows, all from one sample in a study of regulatory T cells in long-lasting Graves disease. TCRdb reanalysed the multiplex PCR reads using MiXCR and keeps one entry per CDR3 protein. This table has 440,000 or so distinct CDR3 sequences, roughly 17% appearing once. Separately, the same data were catalogued under a study of T cells in Graves' hyperthyroidism and ophthalmopathy.

The sequenced sample was peripheral blood mononuclear cells (PBMCs), obtained at new diagnosis, from a patient treated with antithyroid drugs. The receptors derive from a woman aged 25 to 39 with Graves disease. Both conserved end residues are part of each CDR3. The D gene is left open where the match is weak. Size values are once, few and many counts, or a class for expanded clones, and some rows have none.

v_call	d_call	j_call	clone_size	cdr3_nt	cdr3_aa
TRBV2	.	TRBJ1-1	many	TGTGCCAGCAGATTCGGGGTCACGGTAGCTTTCTTT	CASRFGVTVAFF
TRBV6-1	TRBD1	TRBJ2-3	many	TGTGCCAGCAGTGACCCGACAGGGTATTTGTCCAAATCGGATACGCAGTATTTT	CASSDPTGYLSKSDTQYF
TRBV28	.	TRBJ1-5	.	TGTGCCCTCAGGGGCACGGGCAATCAGCCCCAGCATTTT	CALRGTGNQPQHF
TRBV30	.	TRBJ1-3	many	TGTGCCTGGAGTGTTAAGGTGAACTCTGGAAACACCATATATTTT	CAWSVKVNSGNTIYF
TRBV25-1	TRBD2	TRBJ2-7	many	TGTGCCAGCAGTGAAACTAGCGGGACAACCTACGAGCAGTACTTC	CASSETSGTTYEQYF
TRBV24-1	TRBD1	TRBJ2-2	few	TGTGCCACCAGAGAGGACAGGGTAGTCCGGACGTCCTCCGGGGAGCTGTTTTTT	CATREDRVVRTSSGELFF
TRBV11-2	TRBD1	TRBJ1-1	many	TGTGCCAGCAGCTTCCCCGGGACAGGGCGGACTGAAGCTTTCTTT	CASSFPGTGRTEAFF
TRBV24-1	TRBD2	TRBJ2-7	many	TGTGCCATCAAATCGGGACTAGTCTACGAGCAGTACTTC	CAIKSGLVYEQYF
TRBV19	.	TRBJ1-2	few	TGTGCCAGTCAGGTTGCGGCAGGGGCTAACTATGGCTACACCTTC	CASQVAAGANYGYTF
TRBV28	TRBD2	TRBJ2-1	few	TGTGCCAGCAGTTTATTTGTGACTAGCGGGAGCTATGAGCAGTTCTTC	CASSLFVTSGSYEQFF
TRBV5-1	.	TRBJ2-4	.	TGCGCCAGCAGGGTCGGGAGCGTGAAAAACATTCAGTACTTC	CASRVGSVKNIQYF
TRBV7-8	.	TRBJ2-7	.	TGTGCCAGCAGCTCCGGGACTCATCCCATCTACGAGCAGTACTTC	CASSSGTHPIYEQYF
TRBV6-2/TRBV6-3	.	TRBJ1-1	many	TGTGCCAGCAGTCCACCAGATCACACTGAAGCTTTCTTT	CASSPPDHTEAFF
TRBV4-2	.	TRBJ2-7	many	TGTGCCAGCAGCCAAGATCCCTCGGTGGGGGCGTTCGACGAGCAGTACTTC	CASSQDPSVGAFDEQYF
TRBV11-2	.	TRBJ2-2	.	TGTGCCAGCAGCTCGGACTACCAACCCGGGGAGCTGTTTTTT	CASSSDYQPGELFF
TRBV19	TRBD2	TRBJ2-1	.	TGTGCCAGTAGTACATTGCGGGAGGTGAACAATGAGCAGTTCTTC	CASSTLREVNNEQFF
TRBV28	TRBD1	TRBJ2-1	many	TGTGCCAGCAGTGTAAAGGGACAGGGGCGCTACAATGAGCAGTTCTTC	CASSVKGQGRYNEQFF
TRBV28	TRBD2	TRBJ2-3	many	TGTGCCAGCAGCCGATCGACTAGCTCGGACACAGATACGCAGTATTTT	CASSRSTSSDTDTQYF
TRBV5-1	TRBD1	TRBJ2-1	many	TGCGCCAGCAGCTCGGGACAGGGAGAGCAGTTCTTC	CASSSGQGEQFF
TRBV12-5	TRBD1	TRBJ2-2	many	TGTGCTAGTGGTTTGGCCCTGACAGGGTCCCCCGGGGAGCTGTTTTTT	CASGLALTGSPGELFF
TRBV20-1	TRBD2	TRBJ2-6	.	TGCAGTGCTCGAACTAGCGGGAGAGTTAACTCTGGGGCCAACGTCCTGACTTTC	CSARTSGRVNSGANVLTF
TRBV20-1	.	TRBJ2-1	many	TGCAGTGCTAGTATCAGGCCCGGATTGTTCTTC	CSASIRPGLFF
TRBV6-1	TRBD1	TRBJ1-2	many	TGTGCCATCGGACAGGGAATTCATGGGTATGGCTACACCTTC	CAIGQGIHGYGYTF
TRBV10-3	TRBD1	TRBJ2-2	.	TGTGCCATCAGTGTGGACAGGGGGAACACCGGGGAGCTGTTTTTT	CAISVDRGNTGELFF
TRBV15	.	TRBJ2-2	.	TGTGCCACCAGCAGAGATATGGGGGACCTCGCGAACACCGGGGAGCTGTTTTTT	CATSRDMGDLANTGELFF
TRBV5-4	TRBD1	TRBJ2-1	.	TGTGCCAGCAGTTTACAGAGGGGGCCGTACGAGCAGTTCTTC	CASSLQRGPYEQFF
TRBV20-1	.	TRBJ1-5	few	TGCAGTGCCCGGGACACCAATCAGCCCCAGCATTTT	CSARDTNQPQHF
TRBV5-1	TRBD2	TRBJ2-7	.	TGCGCCAGCAGCTTAGCGGGAGGCACTACCTACGAGCAGTACTTC	CASSLAGGTTYEQYF
TRBV20-1	TRBD2	TRBJ2-7	many	TGCAGTGCTAGAGATGCTCCGGGACTAGCGCTCTCCTACGAGCAGTACTTC	CSARDAPGLALSYEQYF
TRBV6-5	.	TRBJ2-7	many	TGTGCCAGCAGTTCCCGGGACACCTACGAGCAGTACTTC	CASSSRDTYEQYF
TRBV7-3	TRBD1	TRBJ2-5	few	TGTGCCAGCAGCTCCGGACAGGGAGGGACCCAGTACTTC	CASSSGQGGTQYF
TRBV19	.	TRBJ2-2	few	TGTGCCAGCCAGGGGAATGGCGGGGAGCTGTTTTTT	CASQGNGGELFF
TRBV20-1	TRBD2	TRBJ2-2	many	TGCAGTGCTGGGACTAGCGGGAGTAGGAACACCGGGGAGCTGTTTTTT	CSAGTSGSRNTGELFF
TRBV3-1	.	TRBJ2-1	.	TGTGCCAGCAGCAAACCAGGGCGGAATAAGCAGTTCTTC	CASSKPGRNKQFF
TRBV10-3	.	TRBJ2-3	many	TGTGCCATCAGTGGATCCGGGACACGGAGCACAGATACGCAGTATTTT	CAISGSGTRSTDTQYF
TRBV7-2	.	TRBJ2-3	many	TGTGCCAGCAGTTCAGGGTGGGGGACTAGCACAGATACGCAGTATTTT	CASSSGWGTSTDTQYF
TRBV11-2	TRBD2	TRBJ2-1	many	TGTGCCAGCAGCTTAGACTCTAGCGGGAGGGCCTACAATGAGCAGTTCTTC	CASSLDSSGRAYNEQFF
TRBV5-1	.	TRBJ1-2	many	TGCGCCAGCAGCTTTGCGGGCGAGGCGGGCTATGGCTACACCTTC	CASSFAGEAGYGYTF
TRBV27	.	TRBJ2-7	many	TGTGCCAGCAACCCCCTGGGCTCCCAGCTGAACGAGCAGTACTTC	CASNPLGSQLNEQYF
TRBV5-5	TRBD2	TRBJ2-1	many	TGTGCCAGCAGCACCTGGGGACTAGCGGAGGGCGATGAGCAGTTCTTC	CASSTWGLAEGDEQFF
TRBV2	.	TRBJ1-1	many	TGTGCCAGCAGTCTATACACTGAAGCTTTCTTT	CASSLYTEAFF
TRBV4-1	.	TRBJ2-3	few	TGCGCCAGCAGCCAAGTGTTAGGTCCTACCGGGGATACGCAGTATTTT	CASSQVLGPTGDTQYF
TRBV7-9	TRBD1	TRBJ1-1	few	TGTGCCAGCAGTTTTGACAGGGGAAACACTGAAGCTTTCTTT	CASSFDRGNTEAFF
TRBV13	.	TRBJ2-1	.	TGTGCCAGCAAAGGCTCTGGCACCTACAATGAGCAGTTCTTC	CASKGSGTYNEQFF
TRBV20-1	.	TRBJ2-7	many	TGCAGTGCCCGGGACCGGACGACCTACGAGCAGTACTTC	CSARDRTTYEQYF